The text below deals with one T cell receptor beta chain. One junction end does not reproduce the germline sequence, and a read error may be involved. The germline CDR1 and CDR2 sequences are LNHNV and YYDKDF (reference sequence). The CDR3 consists of 13 residues. Researchers took RNA transcripts and amplified TCR beta CDR3 regions from them. Second-round multiplex PCR came after first-round RT-PCR with HTBI primers. TCRdb itself ran the multiplex PCR reads through MiXCR, one entry per CDR3 protein. Of over 500,000 distinct CDR3 sequences in the sample, approximately 22% were seen once. The sample is drawn from a study of Graves' ophthalmopathy and Graves' hyperthyroidism. Clinical symptoms and serum thyroxine were used for diagnosis; TRAb, thyroid ultrasound and orbital computed tomography were also relied on.

The rearrangement joins TRBV15 to TRBJ2-5; D perhaps matches TRBD1 (5 bases). The sequencing input was peripheral blood. The clonotype originates from a woman between 18 and 30 years old with stable Graves' hyperthyroidism. Some clones in this sample may be carry-over from other donors' samples. The CDR3, as DNA: TGTGCCACCAGCAGAGACAGGGAAGAGACCAAGTACTTC. It yields the protein CATSRDREETKYF.